A selection of T cell receptor beta chains follows, all from one sample in a study of T cell responses to AZD1222 COVID-19 vaccine. TCRdb's table, derived via immunoSEQ multiplex PCR, lists solely in-frame clones and lacks some. The data contain 150,000 or so clones, around 89% of them singletons. Sample: peripheral blood, taken on day 0 of AZD1222 vaccination. These receptors were obtained from an adult in good health. Each CDR3 is given with its conserved first and last residue. D genes are given only for firm matches. Not every row has a clone size; where given, it reads once, few, many or a size class.

D	size	J	V	DNA	CDR3
.	.	TRBJ2-1	TRBV19	TGTGCCAGTTCTACATCGCACAATGAGCAGTTCTTC	CASSTSHNEQFF
TRBD1	.	TRBJ1-2	TRBV24-1	TGTGCCACCAGTGATTCGCCGGGGACAGATAACTATGGCTACACCTTC	CATSDSPGTDNYGYTF
.	once	TRBJ2-1	TRBV6-5	TGTGCCAGCAGTTACCCCGACTCGAATGAGCAGTTCTTC	CASSYPDSNEQFF
.	.	TRBJ1-4	TRBV15	TGTGCCACCAGCAGACCGAATGAAAAACTGTTTTTT	CATSRPNEKLFF
.	.	TRBJ1-2	TRBV24-1	TGTGCCACCAGTGATTTATCCCCACACAGGGTAGGAGACTATGGCTACACCTTC	CATSDLSPHRVGDYGYTF
.	.	TRBJ2-7	TRBV28	TGTGCCAGCAGTCCCTCGGGGACACTCAGACAAGAGCAGTACTTC	CASSPSGTLRQEQYF
.	.	TRBJ2-2	TRBV4-2	TGTGCCAGCAGCCAAGGAGGGGGGGCCAACACCGGGGAGCTGTTTTTT	CASSQGGGANTGELFF
TRBD2	.	TRBJ2-7	TRBV2	TGTGCCAGCACACTAGCGGGAGAATTCTCCGAGCAGTACTTC	CASTLAGEFSEQYF
TRBD2	.	TRBJ2-1	TRBV6-5	TGTGCCAGCAGTTACCTAGCGGGAGGCCGCCATGAGCAGTTCTTC	CASSYLAGGRHEQFF
.	.	TRBJ2-7	TRBV4-1	TGCGCCAGCAGCCAAGATTTCGGGTCTGGGTCCCTATACGAGCAGTACTTC	CASSQDFGSGSLYEQYF
TRBD1	.	TRBJ1-1	TRBV10-1	TGCGCCAGCAGTAACGCAGGGGGTGGTAACACTGAAGCTTTCTTT	CASSNAGGGNTEAFF
TRBD2	.	TRBJ2-3	TRBV6-5	TGTGCCAGCAGTTACACTCTAGCGGGTACAGATACGCAGTATTTT	CASSYTLAGTDTQYF
.	.	TRBJ1-4	TRBV3-1/TRBV3-2	TGTGCCAGCAGCCAAGACCCGTTTGGGATTAATGAAAAACTGTTTTTT	CASSQDPFGINEKLFF
.	.	TRBJ2-5	TRBV5-1	TGCGCCAGCAGCTTGGCGGGGGGCTGGGAGACCCAGTACTTC	CASSLAGGWETQYF
TRBD2	.	TRBJ2-1	TRBV3-1/TRBV3-2	TGTGCCAGCAGCCAAGAGCTCCTAGCGGGAGGAGGCAATGAGCAGTTCTTC	CASSQELLAGGGNEQFF
TRBD2	.	TRBJ2-7	TRBV6-1	TGTGCCAGCAGTGCCGGGACTAGCGGGATTCGGTACGAGCAGTACTTC	CASSAGTSGIRYEQYF
.	.	TRBJ1-2	TRBV4-3	TGCGCCAGCAGCCGAGGCTGGACGTCCTATGGCTACACCTTC	CASSRGWTSYGYTF
.	.	TRBJ2-3	TRBV30	TGTGCCTGGAGCGCTCTACGGGGGACCACAGATACGCAGTATTTT	CAWSALRGTTDTQYF
.	.	TRBJ1-3	TRBV6-5	TGTGCCAGCAGCACCGCAGGAGGAAACACCATATATTTT	CASSTAGGNTIYF
TRBD2	few	TRBJ2-5	TRBV29-1	TGCAGCGTTGGTCTAGCGGGAGGGCGGGAGACCCAGTACTTC	CSVGLAGGRETQYF
TRBD2	.	TRBJ2-4	TRBV5-5	TGTGCCAGCAGCTTGGCCCCGGGGGGGCTGAGAGCCAAAAACATTCAGTACTTC	CASSLAPGGLRAKNIQYF
TRBD2	.	TRBJ2-1	TRBV19	TGTGCCAGTAGTATCTCCGCGGGAGGGAATAACAATGAGCAGTTCTTC	CASSISAGGNNNEQFF
.	.	TRBJ1-2	TRBV14	TGTGCCAGCAGCCCAATCGGAAACTATGGCTACACCTTC	CASSPIGNYGYTF
.	once	TRBJ1-1	TRBV14	TGTGCCAGCCGAGGGACCTTGAACACTGAAGCTTTCTTT	CASRGTLNTEAFF
.	.	TRBJ2-1	TRBV9	TGTGCCAGCAACCCAAGCGGTGGCTCCTACAATGAGCAGTTCTTC	CASNPSGGSYNEQFF
.	.	TRBJ1-2	TRBV6-2/TRBV6-3	TGTGCCAGCAGTAACAGTATTTATGGCTACACCTTC	CASSNSIYGYTF
.	.	TRBJ1-1	TRBV19	TGTGCCAGTAGCCCCCTTCGACTGCAGCTCACTGAAGCTTTCTTT	CASSPLRLQLTEAFF
.	.	TRBJ1-1	TRBV19	TGTGCCAGTAGTCCCGGCAGGTTTGAAGCTTTCTTT	CASSPGRFEAFF
.	.	TRBJ2-2	TRBV9	TGTGCCAGCAGCGTAGGCGCCACATACACCGGGGAGCTGTTTTTT	CASSVGATYTGELFF
.	.	TRBJ1-3	TRBV6-5	TGTGCCAGCAGTTTTGGAAACACCATATATTTT	CASSFGNTIYF
.	.	TRBJ2-3	TRBV10-3	TGTGCCATCAGCCGGGACCACAAAGGGGCAGATACGCAGTATTTT	CAISRDHKGADTQYF
TRBD2	.	TRBJ2-7	TRBV5-5	TGTGCCAGCAGCTTGACTAGCGGGAACTTCTTCTACGAGCAGTACTTC	CASSLTSGNFFYEQYF
.	.	TRBJ2-3	TRBV4-3	TGCGCCAGCAGCCCCCTGGGGACTGGAGGCACAGATACGCAGTATTTT	CASSPLGTGGTDTQYF
TRBD1	once	TRBJ1-2	TRBV12-3/TRBV12-4	TGTGCCAGCAGTCCCGGGACAGGTTCCGGCTACACCTTC	CASSPGTGSGYTF
.	.	TRBJ2-3	TRBV11-2	TGTGCCAGCAGCTCCCATCGGGACGACACAGATACGCAGTATTTT	CASSSHRDDTDTQYF
TRBD2	.	TRBJ2-5	TRBV11-3	TGTGCCAGCAGCTTAGGGACGGGAGGAGGGGAGACCCAGTACTTC	CASSLGTGGGETQYF
TRBD1	.	TRBJ1-2	TRBV27	TGTGCCAGCAGTCGCTCGACAGGGCCTGGCTACACCTTC	CASSRSTGPGYTF
TRBD2	.	TRBJ2-7	TRBV5-1	TGCGCCAGCAGCTTGGGACTAGCGGCTTGGTACGAGCAGTACTTC	CASSLGLAAWYEQYF
.	.	TRBJ1-6	TRBV28	TGTGCCAGCAGCCCCGGGACGGTGTATAATTCACCCCTCCACTTT	CASSPGTVYNSPLHF
.	.	TRBJ1-6	TRBV7-9	TGTGCCAGCAGCGCGGGCCCAAGTTCACCCCTCCACTTT	CASSAGPSSPLHF
.	once	TRBJ2-1	TRBV6-5	TGTGCCAGCGCCGCCGGGGATGAGCAGTTCTTC	CASAAGDEQFF
.	.	TRBJ2-7	TRBV28	TGTGCCAGCAGTTTATCAGGGATGGTCTACGAGCAGTACTTC	CASSLSGMVYEQYF
.	once	TRBJ2-6	TRBV7-9	TGTGCCAGCAGCCTTGGGATGGCCAACGTCCTGACTTTC	CASSLGMANVLTF
TRBD1	.	TRBJ1-2	TRBV29-1	TGCAGCGTGGGGGATACAGGGGTTAATGGCTACACCTTC	CSVGDTGVNGYTF
TRBD2	.	TRBJ2-3	TRBV5-6	TGTGCCAGCAGCTTGGTAGTGGGAGGGCCGACAGATACGCAGTATTTT	CASSLVVGGPTDTQYF
.	.	TRBJ2-7	TRBV4-2	TGTGCCAGCAGCCAAGTGACGGGAAGCTCCTACGAGCAGTACTTC	CASSQVTGSSYEQYF
TRBD1	.	TRBJ1-3	TRBV6-5	TGTGCCAGCAGTTCTACCGGGACAGTGGGCAACACCATATATTTT	CASSSTGTVGNTIYF